This T cell receptor beta chain appears in the sequencing data of a study of blood T cells in healthy people across ages. Every participating donor contributed roughly 11 milliliters of peripheral blood through a draw. Each sample had at least 6 million PBMCs isolated. Concerning this clonotype itself: What it binds is unknown. A much larger clonotype is one base distant, so this may be a read error.

CDR3 length: 15 residues. Germline values: CDR1 MNHEY, CDR2 SVGAGI. The V gene lost 2 bases and the J gene lost 0 bases, with 11 bases spanning the gap. Study outcomes and limitations: Strongly correlated with naive T cell percentage was TCR beta diversity.

Primed by a sample-barcoded 5' primer and a J-beta primer mix, a second PCR proceeded for about 6 to 12 cycles. Template switching added a 12-random-nucleotide identifier to every cDNA molecule. TCRdb reanalysed the 5' RACE reads using MiXCR and keeps one entry per CDR3 protein. The sample lists approximately 1,100,000 distinct CDR3 sequences, 45% seen once, with about 20% in the top ten. Sequences were obtained from blood. The TCR originated in a woman in her sixties in good health. The chain recombines TRBV6-5 with TRBJ2-7, with a possible D match to TRBD2 (6 bases). In DNA, the CDR3 is TGTGCCAGCAGTTACGGGTACGGGGGCTCCTACGAGCAGTACTTC. Its translation: CASSYGYGGSYEQYF.